This T cell receptor (beta chain) was identified during a study of T cell responses to AZD1222 COVID-19 vaccine. Study results and limitations: Donors were largely white British and mainly female; clonal diversity was possibly underestimated. At baseline, seropositivity was found in only a handful of AZD1222 recipients.

Worth noting for this clone: Its antigen is still unknown.

Germline-derived CDR1 and CDR2 are MDHEN and SYDVKM. The CDR3 totals 15 residues. V was trimmed by 6 bases and J by 4 bases, leaving 18 bases between them. Using immunoSEQ multiplex PCR, the repertoire was profiled, and TCRdb retains in-frame clones only, with some absent. The table records 150,000 to 250,000 clones, approximately 93% of them present only once. J is TRBJ1-1 and V is TRBV28; the D is unclear. This receptor was obtained from an adult who received the AZD1222 COVID-19 vaccine. Sample: peripheral blood, taken 28 days after the second AZD1222 dose. CDR3 nucleotide sequence: TGTGCCAGCAGACCTCCGGGCACAGTTAGCACTGAAGCTTTCTTT. Translating gives CASRPPGTVSTEAFF.